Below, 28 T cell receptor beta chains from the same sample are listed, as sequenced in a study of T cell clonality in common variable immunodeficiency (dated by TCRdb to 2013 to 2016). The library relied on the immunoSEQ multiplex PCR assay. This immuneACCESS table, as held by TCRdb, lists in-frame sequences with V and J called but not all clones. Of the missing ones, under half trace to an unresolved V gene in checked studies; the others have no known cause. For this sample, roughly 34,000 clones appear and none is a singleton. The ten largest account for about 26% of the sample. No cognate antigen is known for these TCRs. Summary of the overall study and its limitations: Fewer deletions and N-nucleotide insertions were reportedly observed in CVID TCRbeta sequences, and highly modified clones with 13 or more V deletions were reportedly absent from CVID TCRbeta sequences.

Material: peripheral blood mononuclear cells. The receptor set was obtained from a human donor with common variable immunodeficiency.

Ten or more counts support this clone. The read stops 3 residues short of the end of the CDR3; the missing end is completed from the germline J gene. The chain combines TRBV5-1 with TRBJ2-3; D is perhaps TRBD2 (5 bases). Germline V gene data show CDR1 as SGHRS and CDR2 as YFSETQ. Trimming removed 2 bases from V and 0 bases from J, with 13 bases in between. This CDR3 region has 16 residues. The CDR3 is CASSLPTGGSTDTQYF. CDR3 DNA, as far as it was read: TGCGCCAGCAGCTTACCGACTGGCGGGAGCACAGATACG.

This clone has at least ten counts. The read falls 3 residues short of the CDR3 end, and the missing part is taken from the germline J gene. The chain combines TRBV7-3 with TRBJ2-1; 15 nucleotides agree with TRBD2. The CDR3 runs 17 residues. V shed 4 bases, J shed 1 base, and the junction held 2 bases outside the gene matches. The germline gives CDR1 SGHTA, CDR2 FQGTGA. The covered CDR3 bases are TGTGCCAGCAGCTCCGGACTAGCGGGAGGGTCCTACAATGAG. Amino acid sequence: CASSSGLAGGSYNE. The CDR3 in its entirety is CASSSGLAGGSYNEQFF.

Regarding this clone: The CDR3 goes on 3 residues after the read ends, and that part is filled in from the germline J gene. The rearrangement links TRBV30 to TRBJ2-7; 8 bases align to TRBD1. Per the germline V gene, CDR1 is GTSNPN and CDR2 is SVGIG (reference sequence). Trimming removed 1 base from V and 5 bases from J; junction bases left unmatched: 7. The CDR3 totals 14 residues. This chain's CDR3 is CAWSAGAGGHEQYF. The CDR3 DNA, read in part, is TGTGCCTGGAGTGCTGGGGCAGGGGGCCACGAG.

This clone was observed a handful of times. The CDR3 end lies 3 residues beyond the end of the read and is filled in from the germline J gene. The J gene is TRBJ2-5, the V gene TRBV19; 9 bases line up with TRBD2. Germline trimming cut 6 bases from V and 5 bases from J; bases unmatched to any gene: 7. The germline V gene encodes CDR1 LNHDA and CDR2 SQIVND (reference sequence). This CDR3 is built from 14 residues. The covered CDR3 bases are TGTGCCAGTAGCGAGAGGCTAGCGGGGGAGACC. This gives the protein CASSERLAGET. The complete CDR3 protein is CASSERLAGETQYF.

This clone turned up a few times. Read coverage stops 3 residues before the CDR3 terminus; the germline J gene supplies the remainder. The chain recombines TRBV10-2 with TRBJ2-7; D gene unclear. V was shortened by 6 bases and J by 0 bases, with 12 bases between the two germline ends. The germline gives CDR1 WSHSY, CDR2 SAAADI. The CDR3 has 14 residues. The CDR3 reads CASREDTRSYEQYF. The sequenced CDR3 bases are TGCGCCAGCAGAGAAGACACCCGCTCCTACGAG.

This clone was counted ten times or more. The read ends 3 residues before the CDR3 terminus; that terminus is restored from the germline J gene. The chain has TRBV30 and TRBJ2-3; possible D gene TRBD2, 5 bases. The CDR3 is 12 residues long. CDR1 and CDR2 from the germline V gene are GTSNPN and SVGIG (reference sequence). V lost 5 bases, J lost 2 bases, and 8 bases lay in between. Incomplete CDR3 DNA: TGTGCCTGGTTCGGACTCACAGATACG. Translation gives CAWFGLTDT. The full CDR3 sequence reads CAWFGLTDTQYF.

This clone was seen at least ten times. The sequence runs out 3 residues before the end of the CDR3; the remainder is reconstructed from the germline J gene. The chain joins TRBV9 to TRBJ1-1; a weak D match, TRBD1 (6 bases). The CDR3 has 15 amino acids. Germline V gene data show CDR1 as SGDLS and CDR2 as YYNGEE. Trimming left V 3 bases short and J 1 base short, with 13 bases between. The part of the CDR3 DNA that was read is TGTGCCAGCAGCGCCGGGGGGCGAGGGAACACTGAA. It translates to CASSAGGRGNTE. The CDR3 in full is CASSAGGRGNTEAFF.

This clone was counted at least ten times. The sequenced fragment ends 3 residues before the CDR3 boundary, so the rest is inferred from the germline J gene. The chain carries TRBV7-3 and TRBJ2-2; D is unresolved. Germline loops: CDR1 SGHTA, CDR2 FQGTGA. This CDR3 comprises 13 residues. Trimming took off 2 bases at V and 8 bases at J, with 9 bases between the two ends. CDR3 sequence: CASSLLIAGELFF. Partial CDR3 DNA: TGTGCCAGCAGCTTACTTATAGCTGGGGAG.

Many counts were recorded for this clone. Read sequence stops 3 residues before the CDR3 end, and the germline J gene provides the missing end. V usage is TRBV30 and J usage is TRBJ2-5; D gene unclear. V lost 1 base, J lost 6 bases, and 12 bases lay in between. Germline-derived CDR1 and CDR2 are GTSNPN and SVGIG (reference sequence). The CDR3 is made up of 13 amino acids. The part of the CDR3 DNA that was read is TGTGCCTGGAGTGAGTCACCAAGGCAGACC. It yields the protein CAWSESPRQT. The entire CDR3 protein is CAWSESPRQTQYF. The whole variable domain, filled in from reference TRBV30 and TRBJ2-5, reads SQTIHQWPATLVQPVGSPLSLECTVEGTSNPNLYWYRQAAGRGLQLLFYSVGIGQISSEVPQNLSASRPQDRQFILSSKKLLLSDSGFYLCAWSESPRQTQYFGPGTRLLVL.

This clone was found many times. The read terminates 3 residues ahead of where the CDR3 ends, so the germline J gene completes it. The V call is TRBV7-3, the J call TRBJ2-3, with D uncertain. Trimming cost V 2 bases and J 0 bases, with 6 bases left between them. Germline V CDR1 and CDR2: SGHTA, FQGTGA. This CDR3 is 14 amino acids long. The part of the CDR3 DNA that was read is TGTGCCAGCAGCTTACAGGAGAGCACAGATACG. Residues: CASSLQESTDT. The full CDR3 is CASSLQESTDTQYF.

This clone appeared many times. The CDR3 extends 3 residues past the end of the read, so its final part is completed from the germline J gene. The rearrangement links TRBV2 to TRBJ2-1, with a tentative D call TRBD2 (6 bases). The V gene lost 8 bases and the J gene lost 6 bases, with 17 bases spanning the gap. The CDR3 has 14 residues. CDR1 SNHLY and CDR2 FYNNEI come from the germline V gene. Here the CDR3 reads CASCGTSGGNEQFF. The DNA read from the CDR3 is TGTGCCAGCTGCGGGACTTCCGGCGGCAATGAG.

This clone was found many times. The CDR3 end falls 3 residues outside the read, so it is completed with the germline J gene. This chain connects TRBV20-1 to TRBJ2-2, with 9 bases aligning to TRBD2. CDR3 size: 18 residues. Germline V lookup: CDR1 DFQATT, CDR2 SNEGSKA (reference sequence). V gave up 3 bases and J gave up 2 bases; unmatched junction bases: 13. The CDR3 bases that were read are TGCAGTGCTAGTCGTCCGGTAGCGGGAGTGCTAAACACCGGGGAG. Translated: CSASRPVAGVLNTGE. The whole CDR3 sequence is CSASRPVAGVLNTGELFF.

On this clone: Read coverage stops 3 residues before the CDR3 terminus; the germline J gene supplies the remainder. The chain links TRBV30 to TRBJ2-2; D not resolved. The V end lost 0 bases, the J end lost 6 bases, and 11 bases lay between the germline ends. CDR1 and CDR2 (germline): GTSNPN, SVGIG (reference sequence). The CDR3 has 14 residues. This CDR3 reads CAWSVLTVAGELFF. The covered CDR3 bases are TGTGCCTGGAGTGTACTTACGGTAGCCGGGGAG. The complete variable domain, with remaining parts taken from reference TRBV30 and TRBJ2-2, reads SQTIHQWPATLVQPVGSPLSLECTVEGTSNPNLYWYRQAAGRGLQLLFYSVGIGQISSEVPQNLSASRPQDRQFILSSKKLLLSDSGFYLCAWSVLTVAGELFFGEGSRLTVL.

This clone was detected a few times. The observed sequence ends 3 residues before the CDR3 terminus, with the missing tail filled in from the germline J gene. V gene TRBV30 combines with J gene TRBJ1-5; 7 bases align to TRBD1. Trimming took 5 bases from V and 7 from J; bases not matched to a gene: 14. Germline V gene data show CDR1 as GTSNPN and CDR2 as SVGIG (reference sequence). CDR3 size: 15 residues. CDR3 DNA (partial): TGTGCCTGGGGTGGTGAGGCAGGGGGTCACCAGCCC. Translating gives CAWGGEAGGHQP. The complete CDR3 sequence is CAWGGEAGGHQPQHF.

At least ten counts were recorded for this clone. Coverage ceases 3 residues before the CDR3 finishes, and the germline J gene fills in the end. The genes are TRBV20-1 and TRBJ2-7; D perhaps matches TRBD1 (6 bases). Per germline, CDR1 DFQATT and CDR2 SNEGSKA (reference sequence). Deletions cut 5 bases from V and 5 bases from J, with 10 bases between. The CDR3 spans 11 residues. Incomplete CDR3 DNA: TGCAGTGCTCCAGGGGTACACGAG. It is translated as CSAPGVHE. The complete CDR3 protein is CSAPGVHEQYF.

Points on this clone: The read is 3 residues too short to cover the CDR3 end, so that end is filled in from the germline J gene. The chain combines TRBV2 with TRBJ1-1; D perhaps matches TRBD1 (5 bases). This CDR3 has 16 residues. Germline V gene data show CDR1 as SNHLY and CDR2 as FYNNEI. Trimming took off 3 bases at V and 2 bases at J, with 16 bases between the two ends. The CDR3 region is CASSDGRGWINTEAFF. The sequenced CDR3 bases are TGTGCCAGCAGTGACGGAAGGGGATGGATAAACACTGAA.

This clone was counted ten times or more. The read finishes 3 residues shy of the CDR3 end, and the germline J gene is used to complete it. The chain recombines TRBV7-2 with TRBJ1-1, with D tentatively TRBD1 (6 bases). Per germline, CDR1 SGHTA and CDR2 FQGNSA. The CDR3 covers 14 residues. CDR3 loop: CASSLMGGREGAFF. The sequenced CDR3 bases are TGTGCCAGCAGCTTAATGGGGGGGCGAGAAGGG.

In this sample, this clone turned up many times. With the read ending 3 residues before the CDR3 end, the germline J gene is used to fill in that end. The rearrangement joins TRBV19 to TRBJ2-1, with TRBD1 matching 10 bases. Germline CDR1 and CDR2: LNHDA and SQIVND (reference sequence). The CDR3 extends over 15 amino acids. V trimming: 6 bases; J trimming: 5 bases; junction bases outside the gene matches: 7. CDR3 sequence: CASRHRDRGDNEQFF. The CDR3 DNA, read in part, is TGTGCCAGTAGACACCGGGACAGGGGTGACAATGAG.

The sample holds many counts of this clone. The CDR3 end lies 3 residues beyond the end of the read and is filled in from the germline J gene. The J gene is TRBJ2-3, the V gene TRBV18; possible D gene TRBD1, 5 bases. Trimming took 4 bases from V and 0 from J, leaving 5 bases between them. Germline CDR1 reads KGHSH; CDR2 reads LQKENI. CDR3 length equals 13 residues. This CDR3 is CASSRQSTDTQYF. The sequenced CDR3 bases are TGTGCCAGCTCACGACAGAGCACAGATACG.

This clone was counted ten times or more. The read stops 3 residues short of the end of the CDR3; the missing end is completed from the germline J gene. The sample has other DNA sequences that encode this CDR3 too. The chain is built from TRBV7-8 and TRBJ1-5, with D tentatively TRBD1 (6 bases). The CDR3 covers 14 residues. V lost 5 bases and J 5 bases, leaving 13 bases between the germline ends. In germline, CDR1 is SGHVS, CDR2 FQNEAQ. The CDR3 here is CASSPGTLDQPQHF. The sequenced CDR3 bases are TGTGCCAGCAGCCCTGGGACATTGGATCAGCCC.

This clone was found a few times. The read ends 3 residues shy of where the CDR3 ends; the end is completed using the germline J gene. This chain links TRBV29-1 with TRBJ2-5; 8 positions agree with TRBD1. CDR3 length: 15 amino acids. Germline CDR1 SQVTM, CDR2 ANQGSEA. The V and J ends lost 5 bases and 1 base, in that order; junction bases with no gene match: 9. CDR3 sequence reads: CSVLPGGGSQETQYF. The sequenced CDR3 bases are TGCAGCGTTCTCCCAGGGGGCGGAAGCCAAGAGACC.

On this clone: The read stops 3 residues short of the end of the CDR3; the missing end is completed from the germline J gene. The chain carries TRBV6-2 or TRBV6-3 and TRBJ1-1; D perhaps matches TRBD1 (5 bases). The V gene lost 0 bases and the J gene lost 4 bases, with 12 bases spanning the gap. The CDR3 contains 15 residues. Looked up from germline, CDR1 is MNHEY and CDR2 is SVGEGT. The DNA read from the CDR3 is TGTGCCAGCAGTTACTCGAGACAGCCCCGCACTGAA. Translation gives CASSYSRQPRTE. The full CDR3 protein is CASSYSRQPRTEAFF.

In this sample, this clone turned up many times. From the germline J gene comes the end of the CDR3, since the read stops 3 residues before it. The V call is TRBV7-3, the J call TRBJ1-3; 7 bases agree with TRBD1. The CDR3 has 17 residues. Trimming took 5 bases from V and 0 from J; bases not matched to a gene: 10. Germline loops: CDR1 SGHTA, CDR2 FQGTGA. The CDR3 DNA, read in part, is TGTGCCAGCAGCCCCCGACAGGGCTTCCTCTCTGGAAACACC. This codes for CASSPRQGFLSGNT. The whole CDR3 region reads CASSPRQGFLSGNTIYF. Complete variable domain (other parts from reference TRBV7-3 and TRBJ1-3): GAGVSQTPSNKVTEKGKYVELRCDPISGHTALYWYRQSLGQGPEFLIYFQGTGAADDSGLPNDRFFAVRPEGSVSTLKIQRTERGDSAVYLCASSPRQGFLSGNTIYFGEGSWLTVV.

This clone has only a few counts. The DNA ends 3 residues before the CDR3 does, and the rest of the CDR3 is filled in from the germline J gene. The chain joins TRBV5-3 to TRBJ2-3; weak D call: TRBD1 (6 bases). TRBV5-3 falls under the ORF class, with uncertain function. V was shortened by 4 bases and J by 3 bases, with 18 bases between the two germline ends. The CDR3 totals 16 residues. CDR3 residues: CARSHHRAYPTDTQYF. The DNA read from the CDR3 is TGTGCCAGAAGCCACCACAGGGCATACCCAACAGATACG.

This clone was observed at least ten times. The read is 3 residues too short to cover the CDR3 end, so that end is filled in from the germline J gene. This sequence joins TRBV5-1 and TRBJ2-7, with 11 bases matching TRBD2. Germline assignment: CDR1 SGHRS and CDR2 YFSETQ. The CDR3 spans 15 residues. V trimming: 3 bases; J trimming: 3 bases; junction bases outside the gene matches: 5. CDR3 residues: CASSYDGTSGYEQYF. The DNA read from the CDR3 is TGCGCCAGCAGCTACGACGGGACTAGCGGCTACGAG.

The sequenced CDR3 bases are TGCGCCAGCAGCTTGGCCGAGCAGACTCCCTACGAG. It specifies CASSLAEQTPYE. The CDR3 reads in full as CASSLAEQTPYEQYF. The chain recombines TRBV5-1 with TRBJ2-7; D remains ambiguous. The read falls 3 residues short of the CDR3 end, and the missing part is taken from the germline J gene. V was trimmed by 0 bases and J by 2 bases, leaving 12 bases between them. The CDR3 spans 15 residues. The germline CDR1 and CDR2 sequences are SGHRS and YFSETQ.

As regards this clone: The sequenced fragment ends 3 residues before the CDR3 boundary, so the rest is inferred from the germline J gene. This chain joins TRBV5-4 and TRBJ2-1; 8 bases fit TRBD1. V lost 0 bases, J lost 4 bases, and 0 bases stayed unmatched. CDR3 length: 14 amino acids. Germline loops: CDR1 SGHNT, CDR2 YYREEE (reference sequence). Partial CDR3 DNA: TGTGCCAGCAGCTTGGACAGGGGGTACAATGAG. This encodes CASSLDRGYNE. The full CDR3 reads CASSLDRGYNEQFF.

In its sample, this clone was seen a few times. Incomplete CDR3 DNA: TGCAGCGTTGAAGAAGGTACTAGCGGGGATGAG. Protein product: CSVEEGTSGDE. The CDR3 as a whole reads CSVEEGTSGDEQFF. V is TRBV29-1 and J is TRBJ2-1; 10 bases line up with TRBD2. The CDR3 end is not reached by the read, which stops 3 residues before it; the germline J gene fills it in. The CDR3 has 14 amino acids. The ends lost 0 bases at V and 8 bases at J; junction bases unmatched: 4. Germline V gives CDR1 SQVTM, CDR2 ANQGSEA.